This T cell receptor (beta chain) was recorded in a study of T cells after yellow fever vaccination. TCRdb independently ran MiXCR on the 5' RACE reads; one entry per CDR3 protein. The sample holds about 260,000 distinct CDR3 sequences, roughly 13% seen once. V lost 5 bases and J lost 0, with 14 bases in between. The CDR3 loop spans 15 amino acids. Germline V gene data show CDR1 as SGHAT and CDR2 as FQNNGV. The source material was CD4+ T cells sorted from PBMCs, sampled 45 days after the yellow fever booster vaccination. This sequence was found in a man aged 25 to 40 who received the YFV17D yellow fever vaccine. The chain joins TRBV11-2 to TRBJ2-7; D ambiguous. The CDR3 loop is CASSPQLAPSYEQYF. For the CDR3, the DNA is TGTGCCAGCAGCCCCCAGTTAGCCCCCTCCTACGAGCAGTACTTC.